What follows describes a single T cell receptor beta chain. Its specificity is unknown. No patient had autoimmune disease or received systemic immunosuppression. These data are taken from a study of OX40 agonist ivuxolimab in advanced cancers. Study-wide context: Partial responses occurred in three patients (one hepatocellular carcinoma, two cutaneous melanoma).

Study conclusions and caveats: At doses 0.1 to 3.0 mg/kg, CD4+ and CD8+ clones expanded. The authors did not determine the antigen specificity of the expanded peripheral T cells.

Profiling relied on immunoSEQ multiplex PCR, and the TCRdb table lists in-frame clones only, not all of them. The table includes under 60,000 clones, approximately 86% detected once. The sequencing used CD4+ or CD8+ T cells sorted from blood, collected in a trial of the OX40 agonist ivuxolimab. This receptor was obtained from an adult with an advanced solid tumor such as melanoma, head and neck, liver or kidney cancer.

In nucleotides, the CDR3 is TGTGCCAGCAGTCCGCGGACGGGGAACACTGAAGCTTTCTTT. Encoded protein: CASSPRTGNTEAFF. J is TRBJ1-1 and V is TRBV6-1; D unclear. Germline V gene data show CDR1 as MNHNS and CDR2 as SASEGT. The length of the CDR3 is 14 residues. The ends were cut back, 5 bases at V and 1 base at J, with 11 bases in the middle.